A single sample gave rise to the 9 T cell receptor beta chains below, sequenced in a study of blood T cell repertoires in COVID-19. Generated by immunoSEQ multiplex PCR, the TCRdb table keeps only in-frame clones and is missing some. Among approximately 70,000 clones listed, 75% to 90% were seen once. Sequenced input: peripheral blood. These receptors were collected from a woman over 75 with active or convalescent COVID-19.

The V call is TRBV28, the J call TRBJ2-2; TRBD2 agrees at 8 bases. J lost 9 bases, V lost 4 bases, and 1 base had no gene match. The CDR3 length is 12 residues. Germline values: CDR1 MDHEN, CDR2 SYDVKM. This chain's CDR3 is CASSWTSWELFF. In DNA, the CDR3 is TGTGCCAGCAGTTGGACTAGCTGGGAGCTGTTTTTT.

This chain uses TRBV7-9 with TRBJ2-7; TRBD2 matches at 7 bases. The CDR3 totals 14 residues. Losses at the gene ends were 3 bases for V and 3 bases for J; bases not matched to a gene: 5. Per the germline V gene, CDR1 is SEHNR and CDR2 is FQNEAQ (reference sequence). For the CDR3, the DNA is TGTGCCAGCAGCTTGGGGGGGACGTTCTACGAGCAGTACTTC. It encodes CASSLGGTFYEQYF.

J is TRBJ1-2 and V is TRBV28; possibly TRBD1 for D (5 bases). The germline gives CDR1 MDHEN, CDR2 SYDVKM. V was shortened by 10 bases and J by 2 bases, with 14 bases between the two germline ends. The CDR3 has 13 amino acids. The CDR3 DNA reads TGTGCCACCCACACAGGAGCCAACTATGGCTACACCTTC. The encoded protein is CATHTGANYGYTF.

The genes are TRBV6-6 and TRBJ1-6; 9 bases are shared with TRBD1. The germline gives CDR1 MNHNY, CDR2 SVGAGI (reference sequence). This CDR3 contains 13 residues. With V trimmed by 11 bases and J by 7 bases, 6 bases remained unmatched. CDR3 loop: CAGGQGGNSPLHF. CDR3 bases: TGTGCCGGGGGACAGGGTGGAAATTCACCCCTCCACTTT.

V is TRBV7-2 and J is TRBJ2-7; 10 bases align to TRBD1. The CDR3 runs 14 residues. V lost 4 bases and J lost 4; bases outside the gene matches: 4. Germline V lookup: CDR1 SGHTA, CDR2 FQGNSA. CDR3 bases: TGTGCCAGCAGCTGGGACAGGGGAGGGTACGAGCAGTACTTC. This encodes CASSWDRGGYEQYF.

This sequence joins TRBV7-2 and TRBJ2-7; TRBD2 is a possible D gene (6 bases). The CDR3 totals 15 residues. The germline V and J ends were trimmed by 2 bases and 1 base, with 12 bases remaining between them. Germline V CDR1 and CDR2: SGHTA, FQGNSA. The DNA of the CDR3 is TGTGCCAGCAGCTTAAACGGGGGACGTTCCTACGAGCAGTACTTC. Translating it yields CASSLNGGRSYEQYF.

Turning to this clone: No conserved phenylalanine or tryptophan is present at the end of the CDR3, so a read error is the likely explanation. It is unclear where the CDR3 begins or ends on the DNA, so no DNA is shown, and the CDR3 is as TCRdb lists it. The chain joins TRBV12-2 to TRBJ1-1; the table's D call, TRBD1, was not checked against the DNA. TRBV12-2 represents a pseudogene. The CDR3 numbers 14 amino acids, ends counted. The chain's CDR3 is CASRLGSCTMTDRI.

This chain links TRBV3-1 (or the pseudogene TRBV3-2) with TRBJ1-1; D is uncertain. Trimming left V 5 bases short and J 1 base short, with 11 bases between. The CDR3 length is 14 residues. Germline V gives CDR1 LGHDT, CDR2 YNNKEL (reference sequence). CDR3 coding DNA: TGTGCCAGCAGCTCGTCGCCGGGGAACACTGAAGCTTTCTTT. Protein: CASSSSPGNTEAFF.

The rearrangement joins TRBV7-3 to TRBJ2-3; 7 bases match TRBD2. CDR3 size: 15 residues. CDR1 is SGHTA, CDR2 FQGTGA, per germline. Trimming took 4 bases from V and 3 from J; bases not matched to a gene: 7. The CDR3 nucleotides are TGTGCCAGCAGCTCCGCCGGGGGGACGACAGATACGCAGTATTTT. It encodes CASSSAGGTTDTQYF.